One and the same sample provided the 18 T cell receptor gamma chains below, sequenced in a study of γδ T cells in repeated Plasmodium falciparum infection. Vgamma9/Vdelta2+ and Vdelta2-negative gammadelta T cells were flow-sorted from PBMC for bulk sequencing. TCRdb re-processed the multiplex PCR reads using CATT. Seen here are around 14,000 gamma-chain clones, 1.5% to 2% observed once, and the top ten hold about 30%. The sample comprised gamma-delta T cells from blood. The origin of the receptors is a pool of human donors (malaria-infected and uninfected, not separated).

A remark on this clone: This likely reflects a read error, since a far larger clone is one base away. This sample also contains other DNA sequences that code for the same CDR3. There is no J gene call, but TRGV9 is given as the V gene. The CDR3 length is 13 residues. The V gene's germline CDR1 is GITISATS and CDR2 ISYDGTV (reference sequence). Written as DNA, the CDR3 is TGTGCCTTGTGGGAGAGCGGCGGTTATAAGAAGCTCTTT. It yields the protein CALWESGGYKKLF.

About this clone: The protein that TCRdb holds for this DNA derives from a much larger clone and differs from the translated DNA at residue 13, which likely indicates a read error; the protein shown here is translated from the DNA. CDR3: CALWEPALNYYKELF. For the CDR3, the DNA is TGTGCCTTGTGGGAGCCCGCCTTGAATTATTATAAGGAACTCTTT. The V gene is given as TRGV9, and no J gene call is available. From germline, CDR1 is GITISATS and CDR2 ISYDGTV (reference sequence). This CDR3 is 15 amino acids long.

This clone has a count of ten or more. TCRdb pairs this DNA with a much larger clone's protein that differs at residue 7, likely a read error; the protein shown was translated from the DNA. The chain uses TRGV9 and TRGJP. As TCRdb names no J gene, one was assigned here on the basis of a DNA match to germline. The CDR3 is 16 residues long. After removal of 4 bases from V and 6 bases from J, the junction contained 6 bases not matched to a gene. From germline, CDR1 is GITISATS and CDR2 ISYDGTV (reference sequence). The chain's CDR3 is CALWDRRELGKKIKVF. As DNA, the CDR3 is TGTGCCTTGTGGGACCGCCGAGAGTTGGGCAAAAAAATCAAGGTATTT.

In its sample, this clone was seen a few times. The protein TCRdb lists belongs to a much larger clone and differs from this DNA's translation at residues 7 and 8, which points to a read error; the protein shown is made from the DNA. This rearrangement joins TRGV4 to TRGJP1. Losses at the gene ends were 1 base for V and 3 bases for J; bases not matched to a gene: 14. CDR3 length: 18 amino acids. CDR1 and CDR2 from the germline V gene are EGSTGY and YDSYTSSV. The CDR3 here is CATWDGSSLMATGWFKIF. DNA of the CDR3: TGTGCCACCTGGGATGGTTCTTCTTTAATGGCCACTGGTTGGTTCAAGATATTT.

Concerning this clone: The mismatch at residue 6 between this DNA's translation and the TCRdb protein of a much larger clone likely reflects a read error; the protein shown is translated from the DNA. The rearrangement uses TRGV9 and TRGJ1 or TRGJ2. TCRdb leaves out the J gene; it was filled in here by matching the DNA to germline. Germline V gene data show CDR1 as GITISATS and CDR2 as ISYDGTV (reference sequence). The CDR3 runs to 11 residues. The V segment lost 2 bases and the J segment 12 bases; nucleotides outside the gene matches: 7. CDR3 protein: CALWEARMKLF. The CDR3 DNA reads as TGTGCCTTGTGGGAGGCGAGGATGAAACTCTTT.

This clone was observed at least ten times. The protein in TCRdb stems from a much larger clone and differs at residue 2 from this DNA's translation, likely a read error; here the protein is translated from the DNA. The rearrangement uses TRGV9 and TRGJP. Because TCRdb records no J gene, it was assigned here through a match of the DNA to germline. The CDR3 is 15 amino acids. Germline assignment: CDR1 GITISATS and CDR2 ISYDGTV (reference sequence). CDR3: CTLWEVLLGKKIKVF. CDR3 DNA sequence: TGTACCTTGTGGGAGGTGCTATTGGGCAAAAAAATCAAGGTATTT.

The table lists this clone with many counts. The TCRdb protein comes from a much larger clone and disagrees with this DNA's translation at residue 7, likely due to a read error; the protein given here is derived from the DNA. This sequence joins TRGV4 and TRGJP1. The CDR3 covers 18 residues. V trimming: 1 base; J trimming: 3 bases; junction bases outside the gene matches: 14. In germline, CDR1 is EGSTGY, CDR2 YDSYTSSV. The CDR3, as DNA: TGTGCCACCTGGGATGGTGCTCCTTTAATGGCCACTGGTTGGTTCAAGATATTT. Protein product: CATWDGAPLMATGWFKIF.

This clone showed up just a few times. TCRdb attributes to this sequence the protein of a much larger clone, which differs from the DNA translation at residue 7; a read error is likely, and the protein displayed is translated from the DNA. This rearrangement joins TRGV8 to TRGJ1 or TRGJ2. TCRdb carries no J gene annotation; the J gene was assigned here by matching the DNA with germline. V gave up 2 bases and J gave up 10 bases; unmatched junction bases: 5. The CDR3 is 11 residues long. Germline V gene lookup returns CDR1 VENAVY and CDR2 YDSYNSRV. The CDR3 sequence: CATWDKKKKLF. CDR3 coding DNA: TGTGCCACCTGGGATAAGAAGAAGAAACTCTTT.

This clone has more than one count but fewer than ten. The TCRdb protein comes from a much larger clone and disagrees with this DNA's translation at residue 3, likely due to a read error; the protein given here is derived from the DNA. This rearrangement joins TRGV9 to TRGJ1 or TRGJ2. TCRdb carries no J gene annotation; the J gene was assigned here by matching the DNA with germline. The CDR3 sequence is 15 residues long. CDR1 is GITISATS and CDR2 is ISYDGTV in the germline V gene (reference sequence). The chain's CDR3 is CAWWVFISNYYKKLF. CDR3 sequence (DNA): TGTGCCTGGTGGGTATTCATATCGAATTATTATAAGAAACTCTTT.

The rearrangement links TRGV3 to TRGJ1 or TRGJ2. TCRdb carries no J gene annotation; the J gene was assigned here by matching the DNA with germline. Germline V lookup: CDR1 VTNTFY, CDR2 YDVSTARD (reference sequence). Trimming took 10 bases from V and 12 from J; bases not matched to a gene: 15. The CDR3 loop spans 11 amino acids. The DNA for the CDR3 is TGTGCCACTGGGACAGGCTCTGGGAAACTCTTT. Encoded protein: CATGTGSGKLF.

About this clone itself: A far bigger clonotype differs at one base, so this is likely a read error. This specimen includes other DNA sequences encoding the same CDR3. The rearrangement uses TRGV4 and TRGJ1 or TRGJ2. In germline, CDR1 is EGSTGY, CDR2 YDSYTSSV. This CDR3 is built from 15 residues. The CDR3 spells CATWDGAGSNYKKLF. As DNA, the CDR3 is TGTGCCACCTGGGATGGCGCGGGTTCTAATTATAAGAAGCTCTTT.

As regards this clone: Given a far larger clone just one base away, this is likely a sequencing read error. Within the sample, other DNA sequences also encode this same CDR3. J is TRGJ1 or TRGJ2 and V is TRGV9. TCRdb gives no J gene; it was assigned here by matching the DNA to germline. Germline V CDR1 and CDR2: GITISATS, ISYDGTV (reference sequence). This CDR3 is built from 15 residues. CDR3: CALWEGKLNYYKKLF. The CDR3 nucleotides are TGCGCCTTGTGGGAGGGAAAACTGAATTATTATAAGAAACTCTTT.

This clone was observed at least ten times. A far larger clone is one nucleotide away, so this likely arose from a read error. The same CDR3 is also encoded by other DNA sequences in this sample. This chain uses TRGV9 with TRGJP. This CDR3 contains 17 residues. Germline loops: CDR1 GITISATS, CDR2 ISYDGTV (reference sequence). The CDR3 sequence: CALWEVRGELGKKIKVF. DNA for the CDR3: TGTGCCTTGTGGGAGGTGAGGGGAGAGCTGGGCAAAAAAATCAAGGTATTT.

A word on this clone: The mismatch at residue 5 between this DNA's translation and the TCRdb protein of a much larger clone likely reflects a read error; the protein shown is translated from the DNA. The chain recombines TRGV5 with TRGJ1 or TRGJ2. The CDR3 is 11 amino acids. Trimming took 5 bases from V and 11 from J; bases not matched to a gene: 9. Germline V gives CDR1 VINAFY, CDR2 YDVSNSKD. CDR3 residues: CATWAYGEKLF. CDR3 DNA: TGTGCCACCTGGGCCTACGGTGAGAAACTCTTT.

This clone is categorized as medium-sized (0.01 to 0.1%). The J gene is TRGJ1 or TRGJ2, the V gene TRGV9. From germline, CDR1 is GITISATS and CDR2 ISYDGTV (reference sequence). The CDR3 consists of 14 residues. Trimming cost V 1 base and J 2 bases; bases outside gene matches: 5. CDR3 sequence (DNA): TGTGCCTTGTGGGAGGTTCTCTATTATTATAAGAAACTCTTT. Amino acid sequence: CALWEVLYYYKKLF.

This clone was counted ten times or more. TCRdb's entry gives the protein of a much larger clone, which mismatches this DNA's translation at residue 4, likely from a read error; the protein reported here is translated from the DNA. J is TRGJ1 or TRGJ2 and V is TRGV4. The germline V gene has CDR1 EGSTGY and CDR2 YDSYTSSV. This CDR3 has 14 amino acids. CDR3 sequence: CATRDGFYYYKKLF. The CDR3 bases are TGTGCCACCCGGGATGGGTTCTATTATTATAAGAAACTCTTT.

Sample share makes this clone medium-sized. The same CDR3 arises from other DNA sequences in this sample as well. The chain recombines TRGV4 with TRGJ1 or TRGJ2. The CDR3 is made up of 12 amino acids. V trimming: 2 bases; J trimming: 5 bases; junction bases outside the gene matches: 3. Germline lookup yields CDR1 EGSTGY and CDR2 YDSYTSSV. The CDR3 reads CATWDADYKKLF. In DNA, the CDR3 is TGTGCCACCTGGGATGCTGATTATAAGAAACTCTTT.

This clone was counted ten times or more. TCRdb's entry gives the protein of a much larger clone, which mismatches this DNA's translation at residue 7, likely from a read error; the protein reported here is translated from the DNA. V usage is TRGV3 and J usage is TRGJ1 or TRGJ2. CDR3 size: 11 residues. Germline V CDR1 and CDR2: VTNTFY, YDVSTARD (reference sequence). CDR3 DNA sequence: TGTGCCACCTGGGTTTATCATAAGAAACTCTTT. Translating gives CATWVYHKKLF.